This T cell receptor beta chain was recorded in a study of T-cell reconstitution after alpha-beta-depleted transplantation in children. This clonotype was observed many times. The TCRbeta library incorporated unique molecular identifiers. MiXCR, applied by TCRdb to the PCR reads, yields one record per CDR3 protein. This sample yields fewer than 120,000 distinct CDR3 sequences, of which 10% are seen a single time; 6.5% to 9.5% belongs to the top ten. The CDR3 is 13 amino acids. In germline, CDR1 is SGHTA, CDR2 FQGNSA. The V end lost 5 bases, the J end lost 3 bases, and 11 bases lay between the germline ends.

The clonotype originates from a human donor who donated a stem cell graft to a child with acute lymphoblastic leukemia. The V call is TRBV7-2, the J call TRBJ2-7; tentative D call: TRBD1 (6 bases). Sequenced material: PBMCs from the stem cell graft donor, taken from the stem cell graft. As DNA, the CDR3 is TGTGCCAGCAGCCCGGACAGAAACTACGAGCAGTACTTC. Protein product: CASSPDRNYEQYF.